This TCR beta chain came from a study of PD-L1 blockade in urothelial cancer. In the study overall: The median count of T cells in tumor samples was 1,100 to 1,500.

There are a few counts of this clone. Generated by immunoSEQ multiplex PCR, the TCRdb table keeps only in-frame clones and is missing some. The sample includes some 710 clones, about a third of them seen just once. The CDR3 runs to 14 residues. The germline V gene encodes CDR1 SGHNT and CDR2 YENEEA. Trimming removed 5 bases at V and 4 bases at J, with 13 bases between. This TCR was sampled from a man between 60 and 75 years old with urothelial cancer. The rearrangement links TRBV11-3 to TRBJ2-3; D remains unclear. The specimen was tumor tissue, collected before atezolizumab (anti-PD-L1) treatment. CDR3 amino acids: CASSPNLQADTQYF. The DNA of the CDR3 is TGTGCCAGCAGCCCGAACCTTCAGGCAGATACGCAGTATTTT.